This TCR beta chain was captured in a study of blood T cell repertoires in COVID-19. Assay: immunoSEQ multiplex PCR; the TCRdb copy retains only in-frame clones and omits some. The table lists 120,000 or so clones, 79% of them singletons. The sequence came from a middle-aged man with active or convalescent COVID-19. The material sequenced was peripheral blood.

The CDR3 bases are TGTGCCAGCAGCGGTAGGGAGGGGGTTAATATGATAAACACCATATATTTT. Translated: CASSGREGVNMINTIYF. J is TRBJ1-3 and V is TRBV9; a possible D gene is TRBD1 (6 bases). Trimming left V 3 bases short and J 6 bases short, with 22 bases between. The CDR3 is 17 amino acids. Germline assignment: CDR1 SGDLS and CDR2 YYNGEE.